Listed here are 2 T cell receptor beta chains from one sample, sequenced in a study of T cell repertoires in cytomegalovirus infection. TCRdb passed the reads through MiXCR, listing each CDR3 protein once. The sample yields approximately 180,000 distinct CDR3 sequences, about a sixth seen once. The sequenced sample was CD8+ T cells from PBMCs. These receptors were obtained from a human donor in good health (CMV status not recorded). Some clones in this sample may be carry-over from other donors' samples.

CDR3: CASSYTTGLETQYF. CDR3 coding DNA: TGTGCCAGCAGTTACACCACAGGGCTCGAGACCCAGTACTTC. This sequence joins TRBV6-6 and TRBJ2-5; D may be TRBD1 (6 bases). With 2 bases removed from V and 5 bases from J, the gap between germline ends came to 12 bases. The CDR3 is made up of 14 amino acids. The germline V gene encodes CDR1 MNHNY and CDR2 SVGAGI (reference sequence).

This chain uses TRBV7-6 with TRBJ1-5; D may be TRBD1 (5 bases). Germline CDR1 is SGHVS and CDR2 is FNYEAQ. The V end lost 5 bases, the J end lost 10 bases, and 24 bases lay between the germline ends. This CDR3 spans 16 amino acids. Here the CDR3 reads CASSPRIGPGSVPQHF. CDR3 DNA: TGTGCCAGCAGCCCCAGAATAGGGCCAGGGTCTGTACCCCAGCATTTT.